The T cell receptor (beta chain) described here comes from a study of blood T cell repertoires in COVID-19 (dated by TCRdb to the early 2020s). Background on the whole study: Samples from collaborators originated in the United States, Italy and Spain and spanned both the acute and convalescent phases of COVID-19. Nearly every sample came with metadata listing a de-identified subject ID, COVID-19 status, age in years and sex. The repertoires were made available in a free public database intended to serve as a resource for research on the immune response to SARS-CoV-2. The samples were drawn from two sources: the first 160 participants of the ongoing ImmuneRACE study, and some 1,300 subjects contributed by 6 global collaborators. The dataset comprised deeply sampled blood TCRbeta repertoires from subjects exposed to, actively infected with, or recovered from COVID-19. HLA class I and class II types, where available, came from metadata supplied by the sample provider rather than from assay-based typing. The prospective study material was composed of cDNA or gDNA derived from T cells, B-cell-depleted T cells, or PBMCs. The full study reports these points: Clinical and demographic metadata were provided uncurated, with the amount varying by source and participant.

TCRbeta CDR3 regions were amplified from genomic DNA by means of the immunoSEQ Assay, a bias-controlled multiplex PCR. The source study handled its data this way. Nucleated cell counts per sample were estimated from amplification of reference gene primers within the assay. To quantify the absolute abundance of each unique TCRbeta CDR3 rearrangement, sequence reads were collapsed and filtered. For each sample, productive Simpson clonality was calculated by taking the square root of Simpson's diversity index across productive rearrangements. Entries here come from immuneACCESS through TCRdb and include only in-frame sequences with V and J called. Some clones fail to appear in such tables; in the studies checked, an unresolved V gene covers under half of the shortfall, and the cause of the remainder is unknown. V, J and clone size are those of that table, while D and trimming were read from the DNA. This sample lists some 210,000 clones; 70% to 90% were detected once. Around 8.8% of the sample belongs to the ten largest clones.

Enrolling through a virtual design, the prospective study's participants ranged in age from roughly 18 to 89 years and lived across some 23 United States geographic areas. Cohort assignment in the prospective study relied on participant-reported clinical history from a screening survey and a study questionnaire. For ImmuneRACE Cohort 3, a participant was defined as recovered based on two consecutive negative NP/OP PCR tests, clearance by a healthcare professional, or resolution of symptoms. Each participant in the prospective study had whole blood, serum and a nasopharyngeal or oropharyngeal swab collected by mobile phlebotomists. Prospective study participants could optionally give additional blood draws and questionnaires over an approximately 2-month period. Before DNA extraction, prospective study blood samples were shipped either frozen or at room temperature. CDR1 and CDR2 were assigned from the germline V gene (reference sequence) as SEHNR and FQNEAQ. Cut back by 1 base and 9 bases, the V and J ends lie 9 bases apart. The CDR3 runs 12 residues from the cysteine to the phenylalanine. Just the 36-base CDR3 DNA is kept, in frame starting at base 1.

Remarks on this clone: It lacks a known antigen. Base qualities were left out, and no much larger clone turns up one base away.

The chain was built from TRBV7-9 and TRBJ1-2; the D gene assignment is ambiguous. The clonotype was recovered from a man in his forties who had recovered from COVID-19. The specimen was PBMCs or T cells enriched from blood (not recorded which). The CDR3 region has the sequence CASSLGSESYTF. The sequenced DNA: TGTGCCAGCAGCTTAGGATCGGAGAGCTACACCTTC.